This T cell receptor (beta chain) appears in the sequencing data of a study of OX40 agonist ivuxolimab in advanced cancers. The CDR3 spans 13 residues. With 7 bases removed from V and 3 bases from J, the gap between germline ends came to 9 bases. Germline lookup yields CDR1 SNHLY and CDR2 FYNNEI. Profiled with immunoSEQ multiplex PCR; TCRdb holds only in-frame clones, not every one. The data hold approximately 56,000 clones, with about 90% observed a single time. Sample: CD4+ or CD8+ T cells sorted from blood, taken in a trial of the OX40 agonist ivuxolimab. The V gene is TRBV2, the J gene TRBJ1-4, with D uncertain. This clonotype was sampled from an adult with an advanced solid tumor such as melanoma, head and neck, liver or kidney cancer. CDR3 in amino acids: CASTLQANEKLFF. The CDR3, as DNA: TGTGCCAGCACCCTGCAGGCTAATGAAAAACTGTTTTTT.